This TCR beta chain stems from a study of memory CD4+ T cells and cytomegalovirus serostatus. Here immunoSEQ multiplex PCR was the method, and the copy in TCRdb shows in-frame clones only, minus some. Of approximately 52,000 clones in the sample, around four fifths are singletons; the top ten hold roughly 0.8%. The sort gate was single viable CD3+CD4+CD8-CD45RO+ cells for memory CD4+ T cells. Germline assignment: CDR1 SGHTA and CDR2 FQGTGA. CDR3 size: 13 residues. V lost 9 bases to trimming and J lost 6 bases; unmatched junction nucleotides: 5. This TCR came from an adult in good health and CMV-seronegative. Sequencing was performed on memory CD4+ T cells from blood. This rearrangement joins TRBV7-3 to TRBJ2-1, with TRBD2 matching 10 bases. The CDR3 DNA follows: TGTGCCAGTAACAGCGGGGGGGGCAATGAGCAGTTCTTC. Its protein is CASNSGGGNEQFF.